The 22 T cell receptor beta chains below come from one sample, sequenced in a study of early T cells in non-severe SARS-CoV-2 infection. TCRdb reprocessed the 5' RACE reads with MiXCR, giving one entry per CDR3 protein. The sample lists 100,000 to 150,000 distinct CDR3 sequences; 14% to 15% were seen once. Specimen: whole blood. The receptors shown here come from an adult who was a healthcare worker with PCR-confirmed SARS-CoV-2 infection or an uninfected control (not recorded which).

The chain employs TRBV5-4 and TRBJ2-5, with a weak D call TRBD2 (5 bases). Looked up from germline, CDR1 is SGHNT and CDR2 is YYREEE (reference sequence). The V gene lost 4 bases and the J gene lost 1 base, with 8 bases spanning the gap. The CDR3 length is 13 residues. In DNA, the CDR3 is TGTGCCAGCAGCAAGGACTTCCAAGAGACCCAGTACTTC. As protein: CASSKDFQETQYF.

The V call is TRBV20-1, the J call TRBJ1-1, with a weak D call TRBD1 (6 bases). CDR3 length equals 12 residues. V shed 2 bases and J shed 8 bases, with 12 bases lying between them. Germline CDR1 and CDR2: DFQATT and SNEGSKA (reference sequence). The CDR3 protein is CSARNNRVEAFF. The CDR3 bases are TGCAGTGCTAGAAATAACAGGGTCGAAGCTTTCTTT.

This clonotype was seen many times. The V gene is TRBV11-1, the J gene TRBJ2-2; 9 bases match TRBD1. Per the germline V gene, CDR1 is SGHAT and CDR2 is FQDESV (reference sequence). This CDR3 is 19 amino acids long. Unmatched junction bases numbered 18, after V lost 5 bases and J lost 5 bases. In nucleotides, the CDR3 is TGTGCCAGCAGCCCGGACAGGGGAAGGCTACGAACGAGGACCGGGGAGCTGTTTTTT. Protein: CASSPDRGRLRTRTGELFF.

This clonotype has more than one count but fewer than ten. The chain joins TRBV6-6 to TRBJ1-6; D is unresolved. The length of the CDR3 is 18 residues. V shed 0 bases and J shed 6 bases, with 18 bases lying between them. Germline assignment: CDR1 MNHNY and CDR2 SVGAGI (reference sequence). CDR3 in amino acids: CASSYSITSGLGNSPLHF. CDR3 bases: TGTGCCAGCAGTTACTCAATAACTAGTGGACTGGGTAATTCACCCCTCCACTTT.

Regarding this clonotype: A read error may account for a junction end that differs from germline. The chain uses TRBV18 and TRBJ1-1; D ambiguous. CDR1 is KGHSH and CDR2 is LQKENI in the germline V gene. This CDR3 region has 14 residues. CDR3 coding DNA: TGTGCCAGCTCACCACTCCGACTAAACAGTGAAGCTTTCTTT. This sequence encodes CASSPLRLNSEAFF.

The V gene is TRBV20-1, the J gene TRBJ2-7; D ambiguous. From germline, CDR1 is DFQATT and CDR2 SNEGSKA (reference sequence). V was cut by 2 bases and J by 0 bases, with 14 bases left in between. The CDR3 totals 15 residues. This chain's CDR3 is CSARWAESSSYEQYF. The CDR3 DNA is TGCAGTGCTAGATGGGCGGAATCGAGCTCCTACGAGCAGTACTTC.

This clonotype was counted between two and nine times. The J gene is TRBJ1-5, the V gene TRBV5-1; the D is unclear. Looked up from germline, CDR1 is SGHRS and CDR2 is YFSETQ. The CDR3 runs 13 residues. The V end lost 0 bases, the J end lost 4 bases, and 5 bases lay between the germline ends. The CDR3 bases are TGCGCCAGCAGCTTGGCGGAAAATCAGCCCCAGCATTTT. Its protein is CASSLAENQPQHF.

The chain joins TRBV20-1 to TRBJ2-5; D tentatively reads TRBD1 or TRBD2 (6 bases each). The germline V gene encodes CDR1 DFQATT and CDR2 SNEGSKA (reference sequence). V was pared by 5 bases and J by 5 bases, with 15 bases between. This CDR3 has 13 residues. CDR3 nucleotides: TGCAGTGCTTACAGGGTTGCGGGGGAGACCCAGTACTTC. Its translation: CSAYRVAGETQYF.

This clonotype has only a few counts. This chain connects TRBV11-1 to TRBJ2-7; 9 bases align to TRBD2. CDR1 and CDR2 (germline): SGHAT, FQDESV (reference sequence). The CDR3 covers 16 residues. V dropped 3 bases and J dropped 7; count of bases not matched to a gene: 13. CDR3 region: CASSFTDPPLAGEQYF. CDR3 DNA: TGTGCCAGCAGCTTCACTGACCCCCCTCTAGCGGGGGAGCAGTACTTC.

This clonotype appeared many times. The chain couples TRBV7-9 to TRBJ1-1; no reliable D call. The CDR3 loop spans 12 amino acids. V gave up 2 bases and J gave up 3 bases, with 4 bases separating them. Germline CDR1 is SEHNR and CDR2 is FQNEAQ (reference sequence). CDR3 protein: CASSLRDTEAFF. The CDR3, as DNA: TGTGCCAGCAGCTTAAGGGACACTGAAGCTTTCTTT.

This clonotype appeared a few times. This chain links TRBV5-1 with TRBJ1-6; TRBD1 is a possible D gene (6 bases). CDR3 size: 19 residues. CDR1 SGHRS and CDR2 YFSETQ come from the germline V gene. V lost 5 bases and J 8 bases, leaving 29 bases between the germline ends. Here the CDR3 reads CASRSSGHLIGWLDSPLHF. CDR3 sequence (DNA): TGCGCCAGCAGATCTTCGGGACACCTCATCGGTTGGTTGGATTCACCCCTCCACTTT.

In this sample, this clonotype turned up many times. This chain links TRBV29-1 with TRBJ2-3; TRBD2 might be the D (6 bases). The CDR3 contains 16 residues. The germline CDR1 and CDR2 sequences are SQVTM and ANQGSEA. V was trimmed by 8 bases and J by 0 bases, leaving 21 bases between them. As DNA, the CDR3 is TGCAGCTCAAAAGGGGCCGACGGGACTAGCACAGATACGCAGTATTTT. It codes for CSSKGADGTSTDTQYF.

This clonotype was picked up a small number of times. CDR3 loop: CASRSSGGILTYNEQFF. The CDR3 DNA sequence: TGTGCCAGCCGGTCTAGCGGGGGGATACTGACGTACAATGAGCAGTTCTTC. The V and J genes are TRBV12-3 or TRBV12-4 and TRBJ2-1, with TRBD2 matching 11 bases. The trim removed 8 bases at V and 4 bases at J, leaving 13 bases unmatched. The CDR3 sequence is 17 residues long.

CDR3 in DNA: TGTGCCAGCAGGGAAAACAGAGGGAACACCGGGGAGCTGTTTTTT. It translates to CASRENRGNTGELFF. This chain links TRBV2 with TRBJ2-2; D is unresolved. V lost 6 bases and J 1 base, leaving 12 bases between the germline ends. Germline V gene sequence: CDR1 SNHLY, CDR2 FYNNEI. The length of the CDR3 is 15 residues.

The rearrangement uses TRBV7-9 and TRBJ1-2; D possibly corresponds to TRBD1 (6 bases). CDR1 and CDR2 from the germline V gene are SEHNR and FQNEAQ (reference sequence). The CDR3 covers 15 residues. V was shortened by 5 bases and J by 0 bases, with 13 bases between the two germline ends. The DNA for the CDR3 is TGTGCCAGCAGCCGAGGGGGACTTTCTAACTATGGCTACACCTTC. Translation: CASSRGGLSNYGYTF.

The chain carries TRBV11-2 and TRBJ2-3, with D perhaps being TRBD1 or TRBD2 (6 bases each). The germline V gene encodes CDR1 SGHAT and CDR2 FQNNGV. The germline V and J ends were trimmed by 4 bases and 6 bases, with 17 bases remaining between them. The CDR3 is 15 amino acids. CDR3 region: CASSSLRGGTDTQYF. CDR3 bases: TGTGCCAGCAGCTCCCTAAGAGGGGGGACCGATACGCAGTATTTT.

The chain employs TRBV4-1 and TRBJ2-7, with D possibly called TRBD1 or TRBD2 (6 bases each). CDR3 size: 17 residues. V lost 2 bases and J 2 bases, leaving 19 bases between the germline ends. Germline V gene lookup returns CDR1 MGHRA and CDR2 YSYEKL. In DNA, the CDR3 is TGCGCCAGCAGCCAACCTCGAGGGGGGCGGCCTCCCTACGAGCAGTACTTC. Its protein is CASSQPRGGRPPYEQYF.

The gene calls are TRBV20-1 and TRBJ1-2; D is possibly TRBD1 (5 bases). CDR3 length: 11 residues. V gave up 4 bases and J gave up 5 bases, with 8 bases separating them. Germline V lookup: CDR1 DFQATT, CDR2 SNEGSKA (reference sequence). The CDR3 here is CSAKDSYGYTF. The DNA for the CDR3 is TGCAGTGCTAAAGACAGTTATGGCTACACCTTC.

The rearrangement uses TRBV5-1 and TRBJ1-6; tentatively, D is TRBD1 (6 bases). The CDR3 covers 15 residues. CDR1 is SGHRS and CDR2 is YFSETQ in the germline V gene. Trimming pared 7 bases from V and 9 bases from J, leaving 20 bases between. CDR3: CASAYQGGAGSPLHF. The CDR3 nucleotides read TGCGCCAGCGCCTATCAAGGGGGGGCAGGTTCACCCCTCCACTTT.

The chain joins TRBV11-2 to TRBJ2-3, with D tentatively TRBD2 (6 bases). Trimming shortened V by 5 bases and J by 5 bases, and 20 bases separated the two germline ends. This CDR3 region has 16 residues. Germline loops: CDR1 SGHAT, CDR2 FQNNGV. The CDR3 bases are TGTGCCAGCAGCCCGGCCGGGGGTCATCGCCGAGATACGCAGTATTTT. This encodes CASSPAGGHRRDTQYF.

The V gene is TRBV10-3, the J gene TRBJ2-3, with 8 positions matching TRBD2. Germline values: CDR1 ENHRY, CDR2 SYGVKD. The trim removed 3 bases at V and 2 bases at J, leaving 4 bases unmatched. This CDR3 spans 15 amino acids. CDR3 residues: CAISEGAGDTDTQYF. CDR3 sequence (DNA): TGTGCCATCAGTGAAGGAGCGGGGGACACAGATACGCAGTATTTT.

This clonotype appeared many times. The CDR3 DNA reads as TGCGCCAGCAGCGCGTCATTCTCTGGAAACACCATATATTTT. Its translation: CASSASFSGNTIYF. The rearrangement links TRBV5-1 to TRBJ1-3; D is unclear. CDR1 and CDR2 from the germline V gene are SGHRS and YFSETQ. Trimming left V 4 bases short and J 0 bases short, with 8 bases between. The CDR3 runs to 14 residues.